These 5 T cell receptor beta chains originate from one sample sequenced in a study of blood T cell repertoires in COVID-19. TCRdb's table, derived via immunoSEQ multiplex PCR, lists solely in-frame clones and lacks some. This sample yields 71,000 or so clones, of which roughly 87% are seen a single time; around 10% belongs to the top ten. The sequencing input was peripheral blood. The receptor source for this set is a man in his fifties or sixties with acute or convalescent COVID-19.

The CDR3 DNA follows: TGTGCCAGCAGTTACTCAGGGACTCCCGCCTACAATGAGCAGTTCTTC. This codes for CASSYSGTPAYNEQFF. This sequence joins TRBV6-2 or TRBV6-3 and TRBJ2-1; a weak D match, TRBD2 (6 bases). The V gene lost 0 bases and the J gene lost 2 bases, with 11 bases spanning the gap. This CDR3 spans 16 amino acids. CDR1 is MNHEY and CDR2 is SVGEGT in the germline V gene.

The chain employs TRBV7-9 and TRBJ2-7, with 9 positions matching TRBD2. CDR1 and CDR2 (germline): SEHNR, FQNEAQ (reference sequence). The CDR3 contains 16 residues. With 5 bases clipped from V and 5 bases from J, the junction kept 13 bases outside the gene matches. CDR3 sequence: CASSPPSAGGPHEQYF. The CDR3 region has the DNA TGTGCCAGCAGCCCGCCTTCCGCGGGAGGGCCCCACGAGCAGTACTTC.

J is TRBJ1-5 and V is TRBV18, with D maybe TRBD1 (5 bases). The CDR3 contains 17 residues. The germline gives CDR1 KGHSH, CDR2 LQKENI. The V and J ends lost 3 bases and 6 bases respectively, with 21 bases between them. The CDR3 spells CASSPSQGLVVGQPQHF. The CDR3 region has the DNA TGTGCCAGCTCACCCTCCCAGGGTCTTGTTGTTGGTCAGCCCCAGCATTTT.

The chain recombines TRBV2 with TRBJ2-3, with TRBD2 identical over 10 bases. Germline loops: CDR1 SNHLY, CDR2 FYNNEI. This CDR3 has 16 amino acids. The ends lost 5 bases at V and 0 bases at J; junction bases unmatched: 5. The CDR3 DNA is TGTGCCAGCAGTCCCACTAGCGGGGTCAGCACAGATACGCAGTATTTT. Protein sequence: CASSPTSGVSTDTQYF.

This clone has a handful of counts. The chain combines TRBV19 with TRBJ2-7, with 12 bases fitting TRBD1. Germline V gene sequence: CDR1 LNHDA, CDR2 SQIVND (reference sequence). Germline trimming cut 6 bases from V and 6 bases from J; bases unmatched to any gene: 9. CDR3 length: 15 residues. CDR3 sequence: CASSNPGQGAREQYF. CDR3 coding DNA: TGTGCCAGTAGCAACCCGGGACAGGGGGCGCGCGAGCAGTACTTC.